This T cell receptor (beta chain) derives from a study of cytomegalovirus exposure and HLA in healthy donors. The study's findings and limits: TCR sequences were mostly rare, though some public TCRs occurred in many donors.

The protocol was immunoSEQ multiplex PCR, while the TCRdb copy is restricted to in-frame clones and leaves out a portion. The repertoire holds roughly 70,000 clones, with 95% to 98% as singletons. The CDR3 is 14 amino acids. Germline CDR1 SGHRS, CDR2 YFSETQ. With 0 bases clipped from V and 6 bases from J, the junction kept 3 bases outside the gene matches. Turning to this clone: Its cognate antigen is unknown.

This chain joins TRBV5-1 and TRBJ2-3; 8 bases align to TRBD1. The clonotype originates from a woman in her late teens or twenties in good health and CMV-seropositive. Sequenced: PBMCs. Here the CDR3 reads CASSLAGGIDTQYF. DNA for the CDR3: TGCGCCAGCAGCTTGGCAGGGGGCATCGATACGCAGTATTTT.